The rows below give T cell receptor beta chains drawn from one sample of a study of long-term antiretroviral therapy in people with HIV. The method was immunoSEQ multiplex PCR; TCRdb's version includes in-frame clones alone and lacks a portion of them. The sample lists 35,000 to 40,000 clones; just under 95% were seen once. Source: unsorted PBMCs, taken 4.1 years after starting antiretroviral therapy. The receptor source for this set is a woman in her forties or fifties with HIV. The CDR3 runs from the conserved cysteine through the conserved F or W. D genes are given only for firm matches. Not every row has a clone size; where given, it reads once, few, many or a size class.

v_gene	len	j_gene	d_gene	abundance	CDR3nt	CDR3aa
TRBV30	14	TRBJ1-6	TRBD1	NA	TGTGCCTGGAGCAGGGGGCAGGATAATTCACCCCTCCACTTT	CAWSRGQDNSPLHF
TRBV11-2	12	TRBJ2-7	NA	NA	TGTGCCAGCAGCTTAACAGGCTACGAGCAGTACTTC	CASSLTGYEQYF
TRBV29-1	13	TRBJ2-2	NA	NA	TGCACCATCTTCGTGGCTAACACCGGGGAGCTGTTTTTT	CTIFVANTGELFF
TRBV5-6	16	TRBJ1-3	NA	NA	TGTGCCAGCAGCTTTATTCCCGGCAGCTCTGGAAACACCATATATTTT	CASSFIPGSSGNTIYF
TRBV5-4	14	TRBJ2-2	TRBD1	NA	TGTGCCAGCAGCTCCGGACAGGACACCGGGGAGCTGTTTTTT	CASSSGQDTGELFF
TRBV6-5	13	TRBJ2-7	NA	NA	TGTGCCAGCAGTTACGAGGGGGCCTACGAGCAGTACTTC	CASSYEGAYEQYF
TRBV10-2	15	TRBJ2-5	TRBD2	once	TGCGCCAGCAGTGAAACTAGCGGGGGCCAAGAGACCCAGTACTTC	CASSETSGGQETQYF
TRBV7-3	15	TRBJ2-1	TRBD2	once	TGTGCCAGCAGCTTCAGCGGGGGGGGATACAATGAGCAGTTCTTC	CASSFSGGGYNEQFF
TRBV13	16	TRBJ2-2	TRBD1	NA	TGTGCCAGCCTAGACAGGGGTGTAAGGAACACCGGGGAGCTGTTTTTT	CASLDRGVRNTGELFF
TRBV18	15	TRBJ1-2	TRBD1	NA	TGTGCCAGCTCACCACCGTCGGACAGGGGTCATGGCTACACCTTC	CASSPPSDRGHGYTF
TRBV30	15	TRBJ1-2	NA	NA	TGTGCCTGGAGCCCCCCCAGGGTTCCTAACTATGGCTACACCTTC	CAWSPPRVPNYGYTF
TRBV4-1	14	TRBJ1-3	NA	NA	TGCGCCAGCAGCCAAGAGGTGTCGGGAAACACCATATATTTT	CASSQEVSGNTIYF
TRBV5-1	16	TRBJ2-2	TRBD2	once	TGCGCCAGCAGCCCCGGACTAGCGGCGAACACCGGGGAGCTGTTTTTT	CASSPGLAANTGELFF
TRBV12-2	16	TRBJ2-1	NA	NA	TGTGCAAGTCGCTTAGCCGAGGACAGGACTAGCTATGAGCAGTTCTTC	CASRLAEDRTSYEQFF
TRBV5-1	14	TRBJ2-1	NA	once	TGCGCCAGCAGCTTGGAGGCGGCGTACAATGAGCAGTTCTTC	CASSLEAAYNEQFF
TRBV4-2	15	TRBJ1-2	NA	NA	TGTGCCAGCAGCCAAGGTCCGGCGACTAACTATGGCTACACCTTC	CASSQGPATNYGYTF
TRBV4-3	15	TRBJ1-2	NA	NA	TGCGCCAGCAGCCAAGAATCACAGGCCTTCTATGGCTACACCTTC	CASSQESQAFYGYTF
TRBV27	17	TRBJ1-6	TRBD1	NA	TGTGCCAGCAGTTCCCGGGACAGGCCCTCCTATAATTCACCCCTCCACTTT	CASSSRDRPSYNSPLHF
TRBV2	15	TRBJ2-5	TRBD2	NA	TGTGCCAGCAGTACTAGCGGGGGGGCAGAGGAGACCCAGTACTTC	CASSTSGGAEETQYF
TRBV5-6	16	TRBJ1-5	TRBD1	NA	TGTGCCAGCAGCTCTCTGCAGGGGGGGCACAATCAGCCCCAGCATTTT	CASSSLQGGHNQPQHF
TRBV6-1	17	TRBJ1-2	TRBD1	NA	TGTGCCAGCAGTGATGTAAACGACAGGGAGGCTAACTATGGCTACACCTTC	CASSDVNDREANYGYTF
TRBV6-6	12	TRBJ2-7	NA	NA	TGTGCCAGCGGGAGGGGGCTCGACGAGCAGTACTTC	CASGRGLDEQYF
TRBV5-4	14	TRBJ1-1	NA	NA	TGTGCCAGCAGCAGCGGGGGGATGGGGACTGAAGCTTTCTTT	CASSSGGMGTEAFF
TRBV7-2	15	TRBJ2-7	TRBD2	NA	TGTGCCAGCAGCTTAGTCGGCGGGGGGGCGCGCGAGCAGTACTTC	CASSLVGGGAREQYF